The rows below give T cell receptor beta chains drawn from one sample of a study of blood T cell repertoires in COVID-19. The table came from immunoSEQ multiplex PCR; TCRdb's copy has only in-frame clones and leaves some out. The data contain over 250,000 clones, around 90% of them singletons. The sample comprised PBMCs or T cells enriched from blood (not recorded which). These receptors were taken from a man between 60 and 75 years old who had recovered from COVID-19. Each CDR3 is given with its conserved first and last residue. The order of the fields is J gene, clone size, V gene, D gene, CDR3 DNA, CDR3 protein. The D gene is left open where the match is weak. Clone size is given for some rows only: seen once, a few or many times, or a class if the clone is expanded.

TRBJ1-1 | NA | TRBV7-9 | TRBD1 | TGTGCCAGCAGCTCGACAGGGGGCTACACTGAAGCTTTCTTT | CASSSTGGYTEAFF
TRBJ1-6 | NA | TRBV7-8 | NA | TGTGCCAGCAGCCCCCATCCAGGGGAACGGTCACCCCTCCACTTT | CASSPHPGERSPLHF
TRBJ1-2 | once | TRBV25-1 | TRBD1 | TGTGCCAGCAGAACAGGGGGCTATGGCTACACCTTC | CASRTGGYGYTF
TRBJ1-4 | NA | TRBV6-5 | NA | TGTGCCAGCGGTTCTACTTTTGCTAATGAAAAACTGTTTTTT | CASGSTFANEKLFF
TRBJ2-7 | NA | TRBV28 | TRBD2 | TGTGCCAGCAGGGGAGGCAGTAGCGGGAGCTACGAGCAGTACTTC | CASRGGSSGSYEQYF
TRBJ2-1 | NA | TRBV5-8 | NA | TGTGCCAGCAGCGCGGGGCCGGATCCAAGGGTGAATGAGCAGTTCTTC | CASSAGPDPRVNEQFF
TRBJ2-1 | NA | TRBV3-1/TRBV3-2 | NA | TGTGCCAGCAGCCAAGGAGCGGGTGTTAGCTCCTACAATGAGCAGTTCTTC | CASSQGAGVSSYNEQFF
TRBJ2-1 | once | TRBV6-1 | NA | TGTGCCAGCAGTGAAGCGCGAGGTTTCAATGAGCAGTTCTTC | CASSEARGFNEQFF
TRBJ1-4 | NA | TRBV12-3/TRBV12-4 | NA | TGTGCCAGCAGTTCGATAGAAGAAAAACTGTTTTTT | CASSSIEEKLFF
TRBJ2-3 | NA | TRBV14 | NA | TGTGCCAGCAGCCCGAATCACTATACGCAGTATTTT | CASSPNHYTQYF
TRBJ2-3 | NA | TRBV29-1 | TRBD2 | TGCAGCGCCTATGGGAGGGCAGATACGCAGTATTTT | CSAYGRADTQYF
TRBJ2-2 | NA | TRBV15 | NA | TGTGCCACCAGCACCGGGGCCGGGGAGCTGTTTTTT | CATSTGAGELFF
TRBJ2-7 | NA | TRBV7-9 | TRBD2 | TGTGCCAGCAGCTTAGGCCCGGAGATAGCGGGGGGATACGAGCAGTACTTC | CASSLGPEIAGGYEQYF
TRBJ2-5 | NA | TRBV3-1/TRBV3-2 | TRBD2 | TGTGCCAGCAGCCAAGATCTAGCGGGGGTGCTCGAGACCCAGTACTTC | CASSQDLAGVLETQYF
TRBJ2-5 | NA | TRBV3-1/TRBV3-2 | TRBD2 | TGTGCCAGCAGCCATAGTTCTAGCGGGGGGCCCGGGGAGACCCAGTACTTC | CASSHSSSGGPGETQYF
TRBJ2-3 | NA | TRBV6-1 | NA | TGTGCCAGCAAACAGGAAGCTAATACGCAGTATTTT | CASKQEANTQYF
TRBJ2-1 | NA | TRBV6-6 | NA | TGTGCCAGCAGTTACTCGAAGCCCTCGGGGGAGCAGTTCTTC | CASSYSKPSGEQFF
TRBJ2-7 | NA | TRBV7-2 | NA | TGTGCCAGCAGCTTAGAAATTGGGGCAGGGGTCGAGCAGTACTTC | CASSLEIGAGVEQYF
TRBJ2-1 | NA | TRBV27 | NA | TGTGCCAGCAGTATACCGGGACTCACGATCTTC | CASSIPGLTIF
TRBJ2-7 | NA | TRBV6-1 | NA | TGTGCCAGCAGCAGCCCCGGGGGCGAGCAGTACTTC | CASSSPGGEQYF
TRBJ2-2 | NA | TRBV5-1 | NA | TGCGCCAGCAGCTCTCCCCTAATCACGGGACTGACCACCGGGGAGCTGTTTTTT | CASSSPLITGLTTGELFF
TRBJ2-7 | NA | TRBV2 | NA | TGTGCCAGCAGTGCGCGACAGTCCTACGAGCAGTACTTC | CASSARQSYEQYF
TRBJ1-4 | NA | TRBV19 | TRBD1 | TGTGCCAGTAGCCAAAGGGACAGGGGCCGTAATGAAAAACTGTTTTTT | CASSQRDRGRNEKLFF
TRBJ1-5 | NA | TRBV12-3/TRBV12-4 | NA | TGTGCCAGCAGCCAGAGCGGGCCCCAGCATTTT | CASSQSGPQHF
TRBJ1-1 | NA | TRBV29-1 | NA | TGCAGCGTTGATGGGGCAGACGTTCCGAACACTGAAGCTTTCTTT | CSVDGADVPNTEAFF
TRBJ1-2 | NA | TRBV5-6 | NA | TGTGCCAGCAGCTTGGCCTTCCTAAACTATGGCTACACCTTC | CASSLAFLNYGYTF
TRBJ2-3 | NA | TRBV7-8 | TRBD2 | TGTGCCAGCAGCTTATGGGAGGGAACCGGCGCAGATACGCAGTATTTT | CASSLWEGTGADTQYF
TRBJ2-1 | NA | TRBV5-1 | TRBD1 | TGCGCCAGCAGCTTAAACCCCGGGACAGGTAACAATGAGCAGTTCTTC | CASSLNPGTGNNEQFF
TRBJ2-2 | NA | TRBV20-1 | NA | TGCAGTGCTAGTCCATCCACCACATTGAACACCGGGGAGCTGTTTTTT | CSASPSTTLNTGELFF
TRBJ2-7 | NA | TRBV5-8 | TRBD2 | TGTGCCAGCACGCTGACGGGGGGGAGCTCCTACGAGCAGTACTTC | CASTLTGGSSYEQYF
TRBJ1-2 | NA | TRBV30 | NA | TGTGCCTGGAGTAAACCCGGGATCTATGGCTACACCTTC | CAWSKPGIYGYTF
TRBJ1-1 | once | TRBV2 | TRBD1 | TGTGCCAGCAGTGAAAGAACAGGGGTATCCACTGAAGCTTTCTTT | CASSERTGVSTEAFF
TRBJ2-7 | NA | TRBV27 | NA | TGTGCCAGCGCGGCGGGACGGGAGAGGACGGACTCCGAGCAGTACTTC | CASAAGRERTDSEQYF